Sequencing of this TCR beta chain was carried out in a study of blood T cell repertoires in COVID-19. About the study: Samples taken during acute and convalescent COVID-19 were collected in the United States, Italy and Spain. Sample material is recorded as cDNA or gDNA derived from T cells, B-cell-depleted T cells, or PBMCs.

In this sample, this clone turned up a few times. The germline V gene has CDR1 SGHKS and CDR2 YYEKEE (reference sequence). The CDR3 is 15 amino acids. V lost 4 bases, J lost 2 bases, and 6 bases stayed unmatched. Original analysis: Reference gene primer amplification in the assay estimated nucleated cell counts. TCRdb's table, derived via immunoSEQ multiplex PCR, lists solely in-frame clones and lacks some. V and J calls and clone size follow that table, whereas D and trimming were derived from the DNA. The sample records 80,000 to 95,000 clones, approximately 88% being singletons. Sequencing used peripheral blood. The chain recombines TRBV5-5 with TRBJ1-3; 7 positions agree with TRBD1. This sequence originates from a woman older than 75 with active or convalescent COVID-19. The CDR3 region is CASSAGTVAGNTIYF. CDR3 nucleotides: TGTGCCAGCAGCGCCGGGACAGTAGCTGGAAACACCATATATTTT. Full variable domain (outside the CDR3, taken from reference TRBV5-5 and TRBJ1-3): DAGVTQSPTHLIKTRGQQVTLRCSPISGHKSVSWYQQVLGQGPQFIFQYYEKEERGRGNFPDRFSARQFPNYSSELNVNALLLGDSALYLCASSAGTVAGNTIYFGEGSWLTVV.